This is a list of T cell receptor beta chains from one sample in a study of blood T cell repertoires in COVID-19. Produced via immunoSEQ multiplex PCR; TCRdb's table is partial and in-frame only. The sample includes 130,000 to 150,000 clones, more than 65% seen only once; the top ten take roughly 10%. Sample: peripheral blood. The source of these receptors is a man in his sixties with active or convalescent COVID-19. Both conserved end residues are part of each CDR3. D genes are given only for firm matches. Clone size, where shown, is once, few, many, or a class for clones that have expanded.

V	J	D	size	CDR3	DNA
TRBV6-2/TRBV6-3	TRBJ1-1	-	-	CASSYSDRMNTEAFF	TGTGCCAGCAGTTATTCGGACAGAATGAACACTGAAGCTTTCTTT
TRBV6-4	TRBJ2-1	TRBD1	-	CASELRDSRNEQFF	TGTGCCAGCGAACTCCGGGACAGTCGTAATGAGCAGTTCTTC
TRBV9	TRBJ1-6	-	-	CASTEGATLRYNSPLHF	TGTGCCAGCACGGAAGGGGCCACCCTTCGATATAATTCACCCCTCCACTTT
TRBV19	TRBJ1-4	-	-	CASSTGEGILNEKLFF	TGTGCCAGTAGTACCGGGGAGGGGATCCTTAATGAAAAACTGTTTTTT
TRBV7-9	TRBJ1-2	-	-	CASSLDGKLQGDGYTF	TGTGCCAGCAGCTTAGATGGGAAACTACAGGGTGATGGCTACACCTTC
TRBV28	TRBJ1-1	TRBD1	-	CASRKTGGNTEAFF	TGTGCCAGCAGAAAAACAGGGGGGAACACTGAAGCTTTCTTT
TRBV11-3	TRBJ2-4	TRBD2	once	CASSPGGTKNIQYF	TGTGCCAGCAGCCCGGGGGGAACCAAAAACATTCAGTACTTC
TRBV29-1	TRBJ2-3	-	-	CSVEDRFRGVADTQYF	TGCAGCGTTGAAGATAGATTCAGGGGAGTTGCAGATACGCAGTATTTT
TRBV4-1	TRBJ2-5	-	-	CASSQVSRAQETQYF	TGCGCCAGCAGCCAAGTATCCAGGGCCCAAGAGACCCAGTACTTC
TRBV7-7	TRBJ2-2	TRBD1	-	CASSSSTGNGELFF	TGTGCCAGCAGCTCGTCGACAGGGAACGGGGAGCTGTTTTTT
TRBV10-1	TRBJ2-3	-	-	CASSEWRGVRDTQYF	TGCGCCAGCAGTGAGTGGCGGGGTGTAAGAGATACGCAGTATTTT
TRBV11-2	TRBJ2-5	TRBD2	-	CASSLVGLALKVETQYF	TGTGCCAGCAGCCTTGTAGGACTAGCATTAAAGGTTGAGACCCAGTACTTC
TRBV4-3	TRBJ1-2	TRBD1	-	CASSQYRGQDNYGYTF	TGCGCCAGCAGCCAATATAGGGGACAGGATAACTATGGCTACACCTTC
TRBV28	TRBJ2-3	-	-	CASSPRVNTDTQYF	TGTGCCAGCAGTCCTCGTGTAAACACAGATACGCAGTATTTT
TRBV27	TRBJ2-6	-	-	CATRDSGANVLTF	TGTGCCACCCGGGACTCTGGGGCCAACGTCCTGACTTTC
TRBV12-3/TRBV12-4	TRBJ1-4	TRBD1	-	CASSRDRLEKLFF	TGTGCCAGCAGCCGGGACAGGCTCGAAAAACTGTTTTTT
TRBV14	TRBJ1-2	-	-	CASSRIFTGIEYTF	TGTGCCAGCAGCCGGATTTTCACAGGGATAGAGTACACCTTC
TRBV6-1	TRBJ1-2	-	few	CASSEDSNYGYTF	TGTGCCAGCAGTGAAGACAGTAACTATGGCTACACCTTC
TRBV6-5	TRBJ2-5	-	once	CASSYPKGRPGETQYF	TGTGCCAGCAGTTACCCCAAAGGCAGGCCGGGGGAGACCCAGTACTTC
TRBV10-3	TRBJ1-2	-	-	CAISDDGGRYGYTF	TGTGCCATCAGTGATGATGGGGGCCGCTATGGCTACACCTTC
TRBV12-3/TRBV12-4	TRBJ2-3	-	-	CASSFYRADTQYF	TGTGCCAGCAGTTTTTACAGGGCAGATACGCAGTATTTT
TRBV7-8	TRBJ1-2	-	few	CASSPRGQLNYGYTF	TGTGCCAGCAGCCCCCGTGGACAACTCAACTATGGCTACACCTTC
TRBV14	TRBJ1-2	TRBD1	-	CASSPMTGGNGYTF	TGTGCCAGCAGCCCAATGACAGGGGGAAATGGCTACACCTTC
TRBV18	TRBJ1-3	-	-	CASSGTTGNTIYF	TGTGCCAGCTCAGGGACAACTGGAAACACCATATATTTT
TRBV9	TRBJ2-3	-	once	CASSVVGRTDTQYF	TGTGCCAGCAGCGTAGTTGGCCGCACAGATACGCAGTATTTT
TRBV6-5	TRBJ2-3	TRBD2	-	CASSYSTSYRDTQYF	TGTGCCAGCAGTTACTCGACTAGCTATCGAGATACGCAGTATTTT
TRBV24-1	TRBJ2-1	TRBD2	-	CATSDVTSGNDNEQFF	TGTGCCACCAGTGATGTGACTAGCGGGAATGACAATGAGCAGTTCTTC
TRBV4-1	TRBJ2-1	TRBD2	-	CASSQTGTSGYNEQFF	TGCGCCAGCAGCCAAACCGGGACTAGCGGATACAATGAGCAGTTCTTC
TRBV5-8	TRBJ1-2	-	-	CASSSDRRDGYTF	TGTGCCAGCAGTTCCGACAGGAGAGACGGCTACACCTTC
TRBV5-1	TRBJ2-1	TRBD1	-	CASWDSRREQFF	TGCGCCAGCTGGGACAGCCGTAGGGAGCAGTTCTTC
TRBV6-5	TRBJ2-2	TRBD2	-	CASSYPSGGNTGELFF	TGTGCCAGCAGTTACCCTAGCGGGGGGAACACCGGGGAGCTGTTTTTT
TRBV2	TRBJ2-7	-	-	CASSIGRGSYEQYF	TGTGCCAGCAGTATCGGACGGGGTTCCTACGAGCAGTACTTC
TRBV7-2	TRBJ1-2	TRBD1	-	CASSFGPRDRRKGTYGYTF	TGTGCCAGCAGCTTTGGCCCCCGGGACAGGAGGAAGGGTACATATGGCTACACCTTC
TRBV7-2	TRBJ1-6	-	-	CASSLQNSSPLHF	TGTGCCAGCAGCTTACAAAACTCTTCACCCCTCCACTTT
TRBV19	TRBJ1-2	-	once	CASTDDRLTNYGYTF	TGTGCCAGTACTGACGACAGGCTCACAAACTATGGCTACACCTTC
TRBV6-5	TRBJ1-1	-	-	CASSSGLTEAFF	TGTGCCAGCAGTTCAGGGTTGACCGAAGCTTTCTTT
TRBV7-9	TRBJ1-2	TRBD1	-	CASSLRDSYGYTF	TGTGCCAGCAGCCTCCGGGACAGCTATGGCTACACCTTC
TRBV18	TRBJ2-1	TRBD2	few	CASSPDGRAHNEQFF	TGTGCCAGCTCACCAGACGGGAGGGCCCACAATGAGCAGTTCTTC
TRBV7-9	TRBJ1-6	TRBD1	-	CASSLQGARNSPLHF	TGTGCCAGCAGCTTGCAGGGGGCGAGAAATTCACCCCTCCACTTT
TRBV25-1	TRBJ1-1	TRBD1	-	CASSELGTENTEAFF	TGTGCCAGCAGTGAATTAGGGACAGAGAACACTGAAGCTTTCTTT
TRBV5-6	TRBJ2-7	-	-	CASSQSGRRYEQYF	TGTGCCAGCAGCCAATCGGGGAGGCGTTACGAGCAGTACTTC
TRBV11-2	TRBJ1-2	TRBD1	-	CASSRSRTGGFGYTF	TGTGCCAGCAGCCGGTCGAGGACAGGGGGTTTTGGCTACACCTTC